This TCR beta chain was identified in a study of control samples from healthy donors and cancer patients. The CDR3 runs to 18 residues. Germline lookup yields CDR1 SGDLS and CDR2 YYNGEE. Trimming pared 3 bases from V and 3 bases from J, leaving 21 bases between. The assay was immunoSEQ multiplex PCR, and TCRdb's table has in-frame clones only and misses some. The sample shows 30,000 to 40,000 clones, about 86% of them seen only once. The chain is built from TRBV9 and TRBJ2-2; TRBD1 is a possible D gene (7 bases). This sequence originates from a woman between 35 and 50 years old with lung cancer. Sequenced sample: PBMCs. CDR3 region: CASSATVTGEADTGELFF. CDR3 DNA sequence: TGTGCCAGCAGCGCCACCGTTACAGGGGAGGCAGACACCGGGGAGCTGTTTTTT.